Described below is a single TCR beta chain sequence and its context. Its specific antigen is unknown. Base qualities are not provided; no much larger clone lies one nucleotide away. In total, approximately 610 healthy bone marrow donors made up the cohort. At the time of sampling, every cohort member was nominally healthy, though immune exposures that went unrecorded were likely present. The donor was CMV seronegative and was included in the group of around 320 seronegative cohort members. A peripheral blood sample was provided by each donor, and peripheral blood mononuclear cells were used for TCR beta sequencing. The Qiagen DNeasy Blood Extraction Kit was used to extract genomic DNA from the blood cell samples. The record originates from a study of cytomegalovirus exposure and HLA in healthy donors listed by TCRdb under 2017. For context, the study as a whole: According to an earlier analysis of 587 of the donors, roughly 180 million T cells yielded approximately 120 million unique TCR beta sequences and about 300 Gb of sequence data. HLA typing covered class I and class II loci at four-digit resolution. Using immunosequencing, the study profiled T cell repertoires from approximately 700 subjects and related those repertoires to cytomegalovirus serostatus. Among the roughly 390 genotyped donors, 75% to 90% belonged to the genetic ancestry cluster associated with self-reported Caucasian donors. A later genetic analysis took genome-wide SNP genotypes for about three fifths of the 666 donors and used that subset as a discovery cohort. Rather than using new phenotypic data, the later analysis identified candidate immune exposures from TCR beta sequences and from how often those sequences occurred across donors. Alongside the repertoire data, information on donor age, sex, ethnicity and CMV serostatus was compiled. An earlier analysis of 500 to 650 of the donors applied high-throughput TCR beta sequencing to assess whether each TCR beta V gene segment acted as functional or pseudogenic. To study patterns of TCR occurrence, a later analysis re-analyzed previously published TCR beta repertoires from 650 to 750 donors and added high-resolution HLA genotyping. Typing coverage differed by locus: A, B, C, DRB1 and DQB1 were typed in roughly 620-630 donors, DQA1 in 500 to 550, DPA1 in 600 to 610, and DPB1 in around 490. An early release covering roughly 580 HLA-typed donors comprised about 310 gigabases of sequencing data and roughly 85 million unique TCR sequences. About five DR-DQ haplotypes were treated as single units for association and clustering because of strong linkage in the cohort. Among roughly 400 genotyped donors of the cohort, an average of roughly 230,000 unique TCR beta nucleotide sequences was sequenced per donor, of which 15% to 20% were non-productive. To predict cytomegalovirus infection status, the study combined high-throughput TCR immunosequencing, statistical association of individual TCRs with disease status, and machine learning. Besides the first cohort of roughly 700 subjects, a separate validation cohort made up of roughly 120 different subjects was used. The study aimed to test whether cataloging public T cell receptors could reveal signatures of past pathogen exposure. Every repertoire in the discovery cohort had been generated on one and the same sequencing platform.

Study-level results and caveats: Correlated functional status among segregating V segments might be attributable to linkage disequilibrium, but an unknown experimental factor could not be ruled out. Some IMGT-functional V segments, including TRBV6-2 and TRBV6-3, could not be distinguished by the 87-base-pair reads and were therefore excluded. A cluster of highly shared sequence variants was judged likely to represent a technical artifact of the sequencing pipeline. When HLA alleles, especially DR and DQ, strongly co-occurred, attributing TCR associations to individual alleles was difficult. A further reported finding was that TCR beta sequences accurately predicted the HLA-A and HLA-B alleles for most subjects in the first cohort. In a later analysis, most CMV-associated TCR beta chains were found to appear HLA-restricted, with HLA associations seemingly driven largely by CMV exposure. A later analysis reported that several top co-occurrence clusters appeared linked to parvovirus B19, influenza, CMV and Epstein-Barr virus. A later analysis found that HLA-associated TCR beta chains were more clonally expanded and had lower generation probabilities than equally common non-associated chains. Across donors, most TCR sequences were observed very rarely, whereas some public TCRs were present in many individuals. Because counts were too low, roughly 17 rarely observed V segments, including chromosome 9 orphons, were left out of the earlier analysis of some 600 of the donors. Presence/absence analyses assumed roughly uniform sequencing depth across donors, an assumption that may not hold. In an earlier analysis of approximately 600 of the donors, most TCR beta V segments were observed in productive rearrangements about 90% or about 30% of the time, broadly matching IMGT annotations. The authors suggested that the approach could potentially be extended to other disease states and immunological phenotypes. Compared with the roughly 670-donor mean, donors in an Asian-associated ancestry cluster had fewer N-insertions in productive TCRs, according to a later genetic analysis. In the study, approximately 160 TCR beta chains were listed as associated with cytomegalovirus. Three of the identified cytomegalovirus-associated TCR beta chains were confirmed in vitro to be specific for cytomegalovirus antigens. In a later genetic analysis, a missense DCLRE1C variant was associated with V-gene and J-gene trimming of TCR beta chains, and the association was replicated in an independent cohort. For the cohort, immune exposure information was limited to CMV serostatus. In a later analysis, TCR association rates were found to vary across HLA loci, with the most associated TCRs seen for DRB1 alleles and the fewest for HLA-C alleles. At a false discovery rate of 0.05, a later analysis linked roughly 17,000 TCR beta sequences to specific HLA alleles. Cytomegalovirus status was reported to be diagnosed by the classifier with high specificity and sensitivity in both the original and validation cohorts. HLA typing was unavailable for some donors at each locus, so association tests used only the typed subset. The cohort was sequenced for TCR beta chains only, and without alpha or paired-chain data the features that could be detected were limited.

The CDR3 starts with the cysteine, ends with the phenylalanine, and has 15 residues. This entry keeps only the CDR3 DNA: 45 bases, framed from base 1. V is clipped by 1 base and J by 8 bases, and the sequence between their germline boundaries is 17 bases long. The CDR1 and CDR2 encoded by the germline V gene are KGHSH and LQKENI. Receptor libraries were prepared by the immunoSEQ multiplex PCR assay. For the multiplex PCR, a mixture combining 60 forward primers for TCR Vbeta segments and 13 reverse primers for TCR Jbeta segments was used. The CDR3 region of rearranged TCR beta genes was amplified from genomic DNA with a multiplex PCR assay. The amplified TCR beta libraries were sequenced on the Illumina HiSeq System as 87-base-pair reads. As for how the authors treated the data: A later analysis tallied tens of millions of unique TCR beta chains across the 550 to 850 repertoires, and some 12 million of those chains were shared by two or more donors. A nearest-neighbor algorithm error-corrected the raw reads and collapsed the reads into unique sequences, merging closely related sequences to remove PCR and sequencing errors. To assign V, D and J gene segments, CDR3 sequences were aligned to IMGT reference sequences. For a sequence to be retained, at least a six-nucleotide match to both a V gene segment and a J gene segment was required. A rearrangement was called productive if the CDR3 had no stop codons and remained in frame with V and J, and every other rearrangement was called non-productive. CDR3 was defined according to IMGT convention as the region running from the second conserved V-encoded cysteine to the conserved J-encoded phenylalanine. Sequences without an unambiguous match to a single V gene segment were excluded from the earlier analysis of about 630 of the donors. An earlier analysis of some 610 of the donors called V segments functional above 56.7% productive rearrangements and segregating when the between-donor standard deviation exceeded 5%. A statistical classification framework was built for diagnosing cytomegalovirus status from the catalog of TCR beta chain sequences. In a later analysis, TCR nucleotide sequences were compared against IMGT/GENE-DB human TR gene sequences so that V and J genes could be assigned. Using the TCRdist pipeline, a later analysis assigned CDR3 sequences along with most-parsimonious VDJ recombination scenarios. In a later analysis, each TCR beta chain was defined by its CDR3 amino acid sequence together with its V-gene family, and reads without a unique V-gene family were excluded. As a way to deal with suspected cross-contamination and a sequencing artifact, a later analysis dropped over 550 nucleotide sequences that were highly shared and had low generation probability. For each public chain, a later analysis derived a clonal expansion index from normalized ranks of inferred template counts within each repertoire. In a later analysis, generation probabilities were computed using a VDJ recombination model fitted to out-of-frame rearrangements, and the results were checked against IGoR. A later analysis scored TCR-TCR, TCR-HLA and TCR-CMV co-occurrence with hypergeometric tests, applying a repertoire-size bias correction to TCR pairs. A later analysis estimated false discovery rates by permuting HLA or CMV assignments 20 times. A later analysis grouped co-occurring TCRs with DBSCAN, adding TCRdist sequence similarity when clustering within HLA-allele-positive subsets. Repertoires with fewer than 30,000 or more than 120,000 public chains, plus five repertoires with anomalous nucleotide sharing, were excluded from co-occurrence clustering. This is the immuneACCESS table as TCRdb keeps it, with only in-frame sequences that have V and J called. A part of the clones is gone; compared with another copy, unresolved V genes explain less than half, and the rest is unexplained. V, J and clone size are taken as reported in that table, and D and trimming were inferred from the DNA itself. In all, the sample holds about 130,000 clones, and roughly four fifths of those were seen once. Of the sample, roughly 7.2% falls within the top ten clones.

The rearrangement combines TRBV18 with TRBJ1-2, and TRBD1 may be the D gene, going by 6 matching bases. This TCR came from a male donor in good health and CMV-seronegative. The sequenced sample was PBMCs. The CDR3 protein sequence reads: CASSPQSMGAKGYTF. The DNA reads TGTGCCAGCTCACCACAGAGCATGGGGGCGAAAGGCTACACCTTC.